These T cell receptor beta chains were read from a single sample in a study of T cells in Graves' hyperthyroidism and ophthalmopathy. From the multiplex PCR reads, TCRdb called clonotypes with MiXCR, one entry per CDR3 protein. Of roughly 380,000 distinct CDR3 sequences in the sample, 15% to 20% are singletons; the top ten hold about 14%. The sequenced sample consisted of blood. The receptors were sampled from a woman in her thirties or forties with Graves' ophthalmopathy. Both conserved end residues are part of each CDR3. Fields, in order: D gene, J gene, V gene, clone size, CDR3 protein, CDR3 DNA. A D gene is named only where the DNA matches it firmly. Clone sizes are given selectively: once, few, many, or a class where the clone is expanded.

>TRBD1|TRBJ2-7|TRBV11-2|-
CSSSTEGQGKRDYEQYF
TGTTCCAGCAGTACCGAGGGACAGGGAAAAAGGGACTACGAGCAGTACTTC
>-|TRBJ2-7|TRBV20-1|many
CSALLRFRGPYEQYF
TGCAGTGCTCTTTTGCGGTTCCGAGGACCTTACGAGCAGTACTTC
>-|TRBJ1-5|TRBV6-5|many
CASQMDSSIGEPRHF
TGTGCCAGCCAAATGGACAGTTCCATAGGGGAGCCCCGGCATTTT
>-|TRBJ2-5|TRBV27|many
CASSSFRQETQYF
TGTGCCAGTAGCAGCTTCCGCCAAGAGACCCAGTACTTC
>-|TRBJ1-5|TRBV28|many
CASSLYTGQPQHF
TGTGCCAGCAGTTTGTATACGGGTCAGCCCCAGCATTTT
>TRBD1|TRBJ1-1|TRBV20-1|many
CSATDRGGWNTEAFF
TGCAGTGCTACCGACCGAGGGGGCTGGAACACTGAAGCTTTCTTT
>-|TRBJ1-5|TRBV6-5|many
CASSYREGPSQPQHF
TGTGCCAGCAGTTACAGGGAGGGGCCAAGTCAGCCCCAGCATTTT
>TRBD2|TRBJ2-7|TRBV7-8|many
CASSTSVRGGSYF
TGTGCCAGCAGCACCTCGGTCCGGGGGGGAAGTTACTTC
>-|TRBJ2-7|TRBV30|many
CAGGGSSYEQYF
TGTGCCGGAGGGGGATCTTCCTACGAGCAGTACTTC
>-|TRBJ2-5|TRBV2|many
CASSDARETQYF
TGTGCCAGCAGTGACGCCCGGGAGACCCAGTACTTC
>TRBD1|TRBJ1-5|TRBV20-1|many
CSARGQGGNQPQHF
TGCAGTGCTAGGGGACAGGGCGGCAATCAGCCCCAGCATTTT
>TRBD1|TRBJ1-2|TRBV5-1|many
CASTPRTGLSNYGYTF
TGCGCCAGCACCCCCCGGACAGGACTATCTAACTATGGCTACACCTTC
>TRBD1|TRBJ1-1|TRBV28|many
CASSLGQGAMNTEAFF
TGTGCCAGCAGTTTAGGACAGGGGGCAATGAACACTGAAGCTTTCTTT
>TRBD2|TRBJ2-1|TRBV6-5|many
CASSWSRTSAEQFF
TGTGCCAGCAGTTGGTCACGGACTAGCGCCGAGCAGTTCTTC
>-|TRBJ1-3|TRBV6-1|many
CASRPTWAGNTIYF
TGTGCCAGCAGACCCACATGGGCTGGAAACACCATATATTTT
>TRBD1|TRBJ2-5|TRBV27|many
CASSSLGQGRETQYF
TGTGCCAGCAGTTCCCTCGGACAGGGGCGAGAGACCCAGTACTTC
>TRBD2|TRBJ2-5|TRBV6-5|many
CASSLGTSGKQTQYF
TGTGCCAGCAGTCTTGGGACTAGCGGGAAACAGACCCAGTACTTC
>-|TRBJ1-1|TRBV19|many
CASSIQNMNTEAFF
TGTGCCAGTAGTATACAGAACATGAACACTGAAGCTTTCTTT
>-|TRBJ2-2|TRBV12-3/TRBV12-4|-
CASRRTEINTGELFF
TGTGCCAGCAGGAGGACAGAGATTAACACCGGGGAGCTGTTTTTT
>TRBD1|TRBJ2-2|TRBV4-2|many
CASSLDRWGQGARNTGELFF
TGTGCCAGCAGCCTGGACCGGTGGGGACAGGGGGCACGGAACACCGGGGAGCTGTTTTTT
>TRBD2|TRBJ2-2|TRBV14|many
CASSQAGTSGGELFF
TGTGCCAGCAGCCAAGCCGGGACTAGCGGCGGGGAGCTGTTTTTT
>-|TRBJ1-3|TRBV19|many
CASSIPGQRGNTIYF
TGTGCCAGTAGTATACCGGGGCAACGAGGAAACACCATATATTTT
>TRBD2|TRBJ2-2|TRBV10-3|many
CAISPLAGVDTGELFF
TGTGCCATCAGTCCCTTAGCGGGAGTCGACACCGGGGAGCTGTTTTTT
>-|TRBJ2-5|TRBV12-3/TRBV12-4|few
CASSPNVGSETQYF
TGTGCCAGCAGTCCAAATGTAGGGAGTGAGACCCAGTACTTC
>-|TRBJ1-2|TRBV6-1|-
CASSEDSYGYTF
TGTGCCAGCAGCGAAGACAGCTATGGCTACACCTTC
>-|TRBJ2-5|TRBV3-1|many
CASSQGLGSGETQYF
TGTGCCAGCAGCCAAGGACTCGGGAGTGGAGAGACCCAGTACTTC
>-|TRBJ2-2|TRBV20-1|many
CSASRQGFRAGELFF
TGCAGTGCTAGTCGCCAGGGGTTCAGGGCCGGGGAGCTGTTTTTT
>TRBD1|TRBJ2-5|TRBV5-1|-
CASRVLKTGKETQYF
TGCGCCAGCAGGGTTCTAAAGACAGGGAAAGAGACCCAGTACTTC
>TRBD1|TRBJ1-5|TRBV6-1|few
CASSDYRGDNQPQHF
TGTGCCAGCAGTGACTACAGGGGGGACAATCAGCCCCAGCATTTT
>-|TRBJ1-1|TRBV24-1|many
CATSDSGLSGAFF
TGTGCCACCAGTGATTCCGGGTTGTCAGGGGCTTTCTTT
>TRBD1|TRBJ1-2|TRBV12-3/TRBV12-4|many
CASSPRGHGYTF
TGTGCCAGCAGTCCGAGGGGGCATGGCTACACCTTC
>-|TRBJ2-7|TRBV4-3|few
CASSQEGDHSYEQYF
TGCGCCAGCAGCCAAGAAGGAGACCACTCCTACGAGCAGTACTTC
>TRBD1|TRBJ2-2|TRBV15|many
CATSTAWAETGGPGELFF
TGTGCCACCAGCACTGCCTGGGCCGAGACAGGGGGCCCCGGGGAGCTGTTTTTT
>TRBD1|TRBJ2-2|TRBV4-1|-
CASSHDRDTGELFF
TGCGCCAGCAGCCATGACAGGGACACCGGGGAGCTGTTTTTT
>-|TRBJ2-2|TRBV6-1|-
CASRNQGWSSSGELFF
TGTGCCAGCAGGAACCAAGGGTGGAGCTCGAGCGGGGAGCTGTTTTTT
>TRBD1|TRBJ1-2|TRBV6-2/TRBV6-3|many
CASSYYRDSGYTF
TGTGCCAGCAGTTACTACCGGGACAGTGGCTACACCTTC
>-|TRBJ2-7|TRBV28|-
CASSPPIGAREQYF
TGTGCCAGCAGTCCCCCCATCGGGGCGCGCGAGCAGTACTTC
>-|TRBJ1-3|TRBV27|many
CASSPRSGLRFGNTIYF
TGTGCCAGCAGTCCTAGGTCCGGGTTAAGGTTCGGAAACACCATATATTTT
>TRBD2|TRBJ2-7|TRBV20-1|few
CSARNQREVYEQYF
TGCAGTGCTAGAAATCAGCGGGAGGTCTACGAGCAGTACTTC
>-|TRBJ1-1|TRBV4-3|many
CASSHRETTEAFF
TGCGCCAGCAGCCACAGGGAGACGACTGAAGCTTTCTTT
>TRBD2|TRBJ2-5|TRBV7-3|-
CASSSGTSGVKETQYF
TGTGCCAGCAGCTCCGGGACTAGCGGCGTGAAAGAGACCCAGTACTTC
>-|TRBJ1-5|TRBV6-5|many
CASYLQARGGYQPQHF
TGTGCCAGCTACCTTCAGGCTCGAGGAGGCTATCAGCCCCAGCATTTT